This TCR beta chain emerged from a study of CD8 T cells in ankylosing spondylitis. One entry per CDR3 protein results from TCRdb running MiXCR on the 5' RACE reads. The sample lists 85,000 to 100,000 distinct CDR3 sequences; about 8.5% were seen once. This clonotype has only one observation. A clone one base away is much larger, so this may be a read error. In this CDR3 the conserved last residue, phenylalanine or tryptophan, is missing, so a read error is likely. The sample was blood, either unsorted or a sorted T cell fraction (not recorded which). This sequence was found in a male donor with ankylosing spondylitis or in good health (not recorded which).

CDR3 sequence reads: CASSLALEEQFL. In DNA form, the CDR3 reads TGTGCCAGCAGCTTAGCTCTAGAAGAGCAGTTCCTC. The rearrangement links TRBV11-2 to TRBJ2-1; D gene unclear. Germline V gene data show CDR1 as SGHAT and CDR2 as FQNNGV. The CDR3 has 12 residues. V was shortened by 1 base and J by 10 bases, with 8 bases between the two germline ends.